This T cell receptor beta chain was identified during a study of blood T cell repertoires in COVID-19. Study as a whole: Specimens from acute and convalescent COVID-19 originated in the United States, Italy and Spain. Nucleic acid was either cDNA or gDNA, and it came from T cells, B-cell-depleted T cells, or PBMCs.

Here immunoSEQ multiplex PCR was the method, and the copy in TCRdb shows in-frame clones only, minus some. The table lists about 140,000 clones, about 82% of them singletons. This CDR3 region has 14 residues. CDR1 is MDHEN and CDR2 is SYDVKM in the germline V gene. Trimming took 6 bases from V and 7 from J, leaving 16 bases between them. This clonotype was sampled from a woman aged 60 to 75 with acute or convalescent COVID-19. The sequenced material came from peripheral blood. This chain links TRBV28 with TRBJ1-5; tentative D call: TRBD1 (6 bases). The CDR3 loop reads CASRPTGSAQPQHF. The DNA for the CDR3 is TGTGCCAGCAGACCTACAGGGTCGGCGCAGCCCCAGCATTTT.